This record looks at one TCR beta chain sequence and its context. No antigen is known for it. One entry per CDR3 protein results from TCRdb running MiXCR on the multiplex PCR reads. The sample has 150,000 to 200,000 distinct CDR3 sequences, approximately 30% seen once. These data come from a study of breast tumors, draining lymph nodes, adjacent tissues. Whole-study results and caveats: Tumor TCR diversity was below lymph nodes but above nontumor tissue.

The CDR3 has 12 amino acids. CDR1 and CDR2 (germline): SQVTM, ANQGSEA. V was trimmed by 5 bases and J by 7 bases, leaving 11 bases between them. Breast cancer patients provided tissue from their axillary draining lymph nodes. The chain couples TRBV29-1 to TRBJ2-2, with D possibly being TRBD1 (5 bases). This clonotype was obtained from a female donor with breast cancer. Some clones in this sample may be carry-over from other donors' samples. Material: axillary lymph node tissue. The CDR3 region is CSVRRGFGELFF. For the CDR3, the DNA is TGCAGCGTTCGTAGGGGATTCGGGGAGCTGTTTTTT.